This TCR beta chain was sequenced for a study of post-analysis software for immune sequencing data. Study-wide findings and caveats: Compared with controls, patients had more of about 5 TRBV segments, including TRBV5-6, TRBV5-1 and TRBV20-1.

Incorporated into the TCR beta cDNA libraries were unique molecular identifiers, which served to reduce PCR and sequencing biases. One entry per CDR3 protein results from TCRdb running MiXCR on the PCR reads. The sample includes hundreds of thousands of distinct CDR3 sequences, approximately 50% of them seen just once. Trimming took 0 bases from V and 6 from J, leaving 8 bases between them. Germline V CDR1 and CDR2: SEHNR, FQNEAQ (reference sequence). The CDR3 contains 13 residues. For this clonotype: Its antigen is unknown.

The chain carries TRBV7-9 and TRBJ1-2; D is unclear. Sequences were obtained from blood. The clonotype originates from a girl between 5 and 17 years old with multiple sclerosis. Written as DNA, the CDR3 is TGTGCCAGCAGCTTAGCGGTGGCGGATGGCTACACCTTC. Translation gives CASSLAVADGYTF.